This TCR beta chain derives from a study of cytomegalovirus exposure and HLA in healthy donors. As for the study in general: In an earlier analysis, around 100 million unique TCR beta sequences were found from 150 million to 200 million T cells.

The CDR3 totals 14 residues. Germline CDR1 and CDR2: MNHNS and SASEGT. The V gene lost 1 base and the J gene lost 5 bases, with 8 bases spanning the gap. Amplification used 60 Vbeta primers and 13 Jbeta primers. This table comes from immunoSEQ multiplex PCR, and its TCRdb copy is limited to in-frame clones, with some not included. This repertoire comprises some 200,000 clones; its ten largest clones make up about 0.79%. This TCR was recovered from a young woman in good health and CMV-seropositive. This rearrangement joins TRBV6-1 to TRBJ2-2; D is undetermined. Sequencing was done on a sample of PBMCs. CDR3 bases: TGTGCCAGCAGTGAAGTCTTTAATACCGGGGAGCTGTTTTTT. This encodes CASSEVFNTGELFF.